In its sample, the clone carrying this T cell receptor (beta chain) was seen a few times. Researchers made TCR beta libraries by using iRepertoire HTBI primers and running Arm-PCR on CDR3 regions. Original processing methods: Identified across the samples were over 50 TRBV segments and about 15 TRBJ segments. Each CDR3 protein gets one entry after TCRdb re-called the multiplex PCR reads with MiXCR. TCRdb's processing, not the authors', yielded these V and J calls. The sample lists some 370,000 distinct CDR3 sequences; approximately 12% were seen once. This record comes from a study of regulatory T cells in long-lasting Graves disease. Study-level background: Antithyroid drugs had been taken under 3 months by newly diagnosed Graves' patients.

Regarding time point: newly diagnosed GD, antithyroid drugs for less than 3 months. RNA isolated from PBMCs was used to make the TCR library. Trimming cost V 4 bases and J 2 bases, with 10 bases left between them. Germline V gene lookup returns CDR1 SQVTM and CDR2 ANQGSEA. The CDR3 is made up of 13 amino acids. A further study also used this sample, focusing on T cells in Graves' hyperthyroidism and ophthalmopathy. This second report adds: Ophthalmopathy stood apart from stable hyperthyroidism in a 13 V-J model. The model forecast ophthalmopathy, anticipating it by a median approximately 6.2 months before onset.

J is TRBJ2-3 and V is TRBV29-1, with D tentatively TRBD2 (6 bases). The source is a woman between 18 and 30 years old with Graves disease. Sequences were derived from peripheral blood mononuclear cells (PBMCs), sampled at new diagnosis, from a patient treated with antithyroid drugs. In DNA, the CDR3 is TGCAGCGTTGCCGGGACTTTCACAGATACGCAGTATTTT. Its protein is CSVAGTFTDTQYF.